This T cell receptor beta chain was recorded in a study of Ad26.COV2.S vaccination and SARS-CoV-2 variants. The treatment is: some 20 received Ad26.COV2.S at low or high dose, single or two shots; several received placebo; per-sample allocation not given. Material that was analyzed had been drawn on day 63 after the first vaccine or placebo injection. TCRdb's copy holds only in-frame clones and misses some; the assay was immunoSEQ multiplex PCR. The table has about 440,000 clones, around 90% seen once; the top ten hold around 4.5%. V dropped 4 bases and J dropped 7; count of bases not matched to a gene: 3. CDR1 and CDR2 from the germline V gene are LGHDT and YNNKEL (reference sequence). This CDR3 spans 14 amino acids.

The source of this sequence is a person between 18 and 65 years old who received the Ad26.COV2.S COVID-19 vaccine or a placebo. Sequenced here: peripheral blood, sampled in a trial of Ad26.COV2.S vaccine versus placebo. The rearrangement uses TRBV3-1 (or the pseudogene TRBV3-2) and TRBJ2-1; TRBD2 aligns across 11 bases. This CDR3 reads CASSRTSGLNEQFF. The CDR3 nucleotides read TGTGCCAGCAGCCGGACTAGCGGGCTGAATGAGCAGTTCTTC.